The present entry profiles one TCR beta chain with its context. A multiplex PCR was run with 60 Vbeta primers and 13 Jbeta primers. The table came from immunoSEQ multiplex PCR; TCRdb's copy has only in-frame clones and leaves some out. The table shows about 120,000 clones, with about 80% occurring only once. This entry belongs to a study of cytomegalovirus exposure and HLA in healthy donors. CDR3 length equals 14 residues. Looked up from germline, CDR1 is MNHNS and CDR2 is SASEGT. Trimming shortened V by 6 bases and J by 4 bases, and 14 bases separated the two germline ends. This clonotype was sampled from a man aged 60 to 69 in good health and CMV-seropositive. The chain employs TRBV6-1 and TRBJ2-3; D gene unclear. The sample taken for sequencing was PBMCs. The CDR3 coding sequence is TGTGCCAGCAGGACCGGGTCACTACCAGATACGCAGTATTTT. Encoded protein: CASRTGSLPDTQYF.